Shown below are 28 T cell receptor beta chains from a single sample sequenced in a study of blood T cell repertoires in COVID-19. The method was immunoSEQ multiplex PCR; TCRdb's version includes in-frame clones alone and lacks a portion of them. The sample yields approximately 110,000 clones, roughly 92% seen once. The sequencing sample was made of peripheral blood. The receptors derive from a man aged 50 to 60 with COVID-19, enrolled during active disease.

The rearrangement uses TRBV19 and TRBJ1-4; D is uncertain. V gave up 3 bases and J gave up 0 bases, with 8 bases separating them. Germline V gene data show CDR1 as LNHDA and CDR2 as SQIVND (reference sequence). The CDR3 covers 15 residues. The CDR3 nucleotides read TGTGCCAGTAGTATTAGCCGTCCAACTAATGAAAAACTGTTTTTT. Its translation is CASSISRPTNEKLFF.

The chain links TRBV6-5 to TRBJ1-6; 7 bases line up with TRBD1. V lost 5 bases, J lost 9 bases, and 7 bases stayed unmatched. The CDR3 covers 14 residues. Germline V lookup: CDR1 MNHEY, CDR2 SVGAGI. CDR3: CASSRQGDLSPLHF. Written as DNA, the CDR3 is TGTGCCAGCAGTCGACAGGGCGACCTTTCACCCCTCCACTTT.

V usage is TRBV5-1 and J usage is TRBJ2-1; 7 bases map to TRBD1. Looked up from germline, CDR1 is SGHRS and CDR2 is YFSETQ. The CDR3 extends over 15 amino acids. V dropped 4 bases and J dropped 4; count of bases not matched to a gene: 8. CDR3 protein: CASSPGTQGYNEQFF. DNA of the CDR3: TGCGCCAGCAGCCCCGGGACACAGGGGTACAATGAGCAGTTCTTC.

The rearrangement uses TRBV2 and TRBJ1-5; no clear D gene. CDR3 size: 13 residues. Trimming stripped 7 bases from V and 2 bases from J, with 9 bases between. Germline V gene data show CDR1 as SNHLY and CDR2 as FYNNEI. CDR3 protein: CASTESGNQPQHF. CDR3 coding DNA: TGTGCCAGCACCGAGAGTGGCAATCAGCCCCAGCATTTT.

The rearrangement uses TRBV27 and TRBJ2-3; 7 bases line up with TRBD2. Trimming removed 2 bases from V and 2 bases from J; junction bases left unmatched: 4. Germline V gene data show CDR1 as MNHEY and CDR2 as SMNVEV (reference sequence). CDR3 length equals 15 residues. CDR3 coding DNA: TGTGCCAGCAGTTTAGCGGGAGTCCTCACAGATACGCAGTATTTT. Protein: CASSLAGVLTDTQYF.

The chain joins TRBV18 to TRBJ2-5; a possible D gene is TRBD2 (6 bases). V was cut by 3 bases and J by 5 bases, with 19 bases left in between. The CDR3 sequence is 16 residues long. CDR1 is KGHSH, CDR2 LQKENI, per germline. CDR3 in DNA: TGTGCCAGCTCACCTTTTGACTCGACTAGTTCGGAGACCCAGTACTTC. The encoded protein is CASSPFDSTSSETQYF.

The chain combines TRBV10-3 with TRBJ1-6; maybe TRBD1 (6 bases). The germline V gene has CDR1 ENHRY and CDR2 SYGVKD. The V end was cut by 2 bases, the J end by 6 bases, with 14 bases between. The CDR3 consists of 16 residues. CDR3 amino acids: CAISERLGQLNSPLHF. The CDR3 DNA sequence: TGTGCCATCAGTGAGAGATTAGGACAGCTTAATTCACCCCTCCACTTT.

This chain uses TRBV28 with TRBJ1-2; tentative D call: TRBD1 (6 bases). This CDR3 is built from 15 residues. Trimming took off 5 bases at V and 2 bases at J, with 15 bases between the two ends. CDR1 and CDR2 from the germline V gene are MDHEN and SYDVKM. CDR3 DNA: TGTGCCAGCAGTCCCCCGGGAGGGGGAAACTATGGCTACACCTTC. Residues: CASSPPGGGNYGYTF.

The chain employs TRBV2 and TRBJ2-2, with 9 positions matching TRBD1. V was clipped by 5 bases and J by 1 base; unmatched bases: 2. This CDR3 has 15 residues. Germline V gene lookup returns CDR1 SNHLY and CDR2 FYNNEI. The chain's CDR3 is CASSRGQGNTGELFF. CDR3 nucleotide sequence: TGTGCCAGCAGTAGGGGACAGGGGAACACCGGGGAGCTGTTTTTT.

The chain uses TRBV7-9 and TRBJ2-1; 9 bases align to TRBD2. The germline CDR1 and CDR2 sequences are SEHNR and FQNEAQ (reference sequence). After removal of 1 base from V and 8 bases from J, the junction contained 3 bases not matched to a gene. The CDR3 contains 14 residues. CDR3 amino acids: CASSLGGLAYEQFF. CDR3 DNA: TGTGCCAGCAGCTTAGGGGGACTAGCCTATGAGCAGTTCTTC.

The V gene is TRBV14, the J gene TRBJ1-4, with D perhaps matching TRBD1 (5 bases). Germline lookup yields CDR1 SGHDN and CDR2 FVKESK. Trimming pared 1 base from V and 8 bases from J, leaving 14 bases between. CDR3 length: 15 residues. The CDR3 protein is CASSQARGKWEKLFF. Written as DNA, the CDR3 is TGTGCCAGCAGCCAAGCTCGGGGGAAATGGGAAAAACTGTTTTTT.

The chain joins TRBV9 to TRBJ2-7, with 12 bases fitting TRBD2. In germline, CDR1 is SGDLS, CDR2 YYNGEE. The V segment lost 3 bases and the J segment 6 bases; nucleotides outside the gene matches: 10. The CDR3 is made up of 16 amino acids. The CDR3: CASSGGLAGHFSEQYF. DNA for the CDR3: TGTGCCAGCAGCGGGGGACTAGCGGGCCATTTCTCCGAGCAGTACTTC.

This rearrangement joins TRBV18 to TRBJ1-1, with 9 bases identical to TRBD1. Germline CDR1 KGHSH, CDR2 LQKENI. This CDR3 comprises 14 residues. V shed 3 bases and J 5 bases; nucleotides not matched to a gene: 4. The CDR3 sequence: CASSPGQGLTEAFF. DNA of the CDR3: TGTGCCAGCTCACCGGGACAGGGTTTGACTGAAGCTTTCTTT.

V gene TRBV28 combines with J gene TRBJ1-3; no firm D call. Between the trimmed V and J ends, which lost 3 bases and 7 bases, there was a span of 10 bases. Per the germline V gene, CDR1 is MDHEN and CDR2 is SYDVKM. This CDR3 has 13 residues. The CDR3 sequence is CASSLPSRNTIYF. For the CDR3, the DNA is TGTGCCAGCAGTTTGCCCTCCAGGAACACCATATATTTT. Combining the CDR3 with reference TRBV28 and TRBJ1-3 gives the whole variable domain DVKVTQSSRYLVKRTGEKVFLECVQDMDHENMFWYRQDPGLGLRLIYFSYDVKMKEKGDIPEGYSVSREKKERFSLILESASTNQTSMYLCASSLPSRNTIYFGEGSWLTVV.

As DNA, the CDR3 is TGCAGCGTTGCCCGGGGAGATACGCAGTATTTT. Its translation: CSVARGDTQYF. V gene TRBV29-1 combines with J gene TRBJ2-3, with D possibly being TRBD2 (5 bases). CDR3 length equals 11 residues. V lost 4 bases and J 5 bases, leaving 7 bases between the germline ends. In germline, CDR1 is SQVTM, CDR2 ANQGSEA.

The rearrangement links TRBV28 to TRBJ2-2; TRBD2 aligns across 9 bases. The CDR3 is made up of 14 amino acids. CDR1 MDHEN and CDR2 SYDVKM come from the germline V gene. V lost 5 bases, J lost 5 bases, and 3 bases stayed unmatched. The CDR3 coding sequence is TGTGCCAGCAGTGAAGCGGGAGGAACCGGGGAGCTGTTTTTT. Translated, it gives CASSEAGGTGELFF.

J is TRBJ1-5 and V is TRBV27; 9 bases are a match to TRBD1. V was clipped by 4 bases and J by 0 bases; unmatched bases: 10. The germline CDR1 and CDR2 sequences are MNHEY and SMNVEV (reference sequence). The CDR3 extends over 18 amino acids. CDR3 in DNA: TGTGCCAGCAGTTCGACAGGGGGACTTTGGGATAGCAATCAGCCCCAGCATTTT. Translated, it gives CASSSTGGLWDSNQPQHF.

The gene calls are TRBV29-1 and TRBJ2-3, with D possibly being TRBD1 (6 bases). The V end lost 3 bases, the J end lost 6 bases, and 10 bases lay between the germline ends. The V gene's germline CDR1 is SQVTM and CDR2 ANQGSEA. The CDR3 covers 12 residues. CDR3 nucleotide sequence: TGCAGCGTTGAGGGGGCAAGTGATACGCAGTATTTT. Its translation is CSVEGASDTQYF.

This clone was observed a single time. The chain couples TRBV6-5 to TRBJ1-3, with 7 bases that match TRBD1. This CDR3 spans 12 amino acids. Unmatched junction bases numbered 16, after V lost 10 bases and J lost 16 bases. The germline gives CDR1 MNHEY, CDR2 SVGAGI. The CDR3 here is CATWTGPQGVYF. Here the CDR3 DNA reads TGTGCCACCTGGACAGGCCCACAGGGAGTGTATTTT.

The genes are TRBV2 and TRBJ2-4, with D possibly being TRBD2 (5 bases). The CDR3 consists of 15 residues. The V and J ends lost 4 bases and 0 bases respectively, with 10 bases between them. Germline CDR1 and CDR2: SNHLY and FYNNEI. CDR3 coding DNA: TGTGCCAGCAGTGGGACTTGGCTAGCCAAAAACATTCAGTACTTC. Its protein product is CASSGTWLAKNIQYF.

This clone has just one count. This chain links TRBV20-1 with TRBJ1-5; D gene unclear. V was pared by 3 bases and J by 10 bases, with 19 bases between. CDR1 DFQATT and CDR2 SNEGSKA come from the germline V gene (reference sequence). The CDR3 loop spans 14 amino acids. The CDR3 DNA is TGCAGTGCTAGTTCGGTTGCCCTATCGAACCCCCAGCATTTT. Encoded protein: CSASSVALSNPQHF.

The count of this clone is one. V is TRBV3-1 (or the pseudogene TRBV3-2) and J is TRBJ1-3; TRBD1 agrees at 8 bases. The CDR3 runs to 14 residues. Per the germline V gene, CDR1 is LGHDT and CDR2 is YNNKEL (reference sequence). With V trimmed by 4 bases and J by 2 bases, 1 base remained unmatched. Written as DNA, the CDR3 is TGTGCCAGCAGCCGGACAGGGACTGGAAACACCATATATTTT. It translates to CASSRTGTGNTIYF.

CDR3 in amino acids: CASSPRTGGTEAFF. Written as DNA, the CDR3 is TGTGCCAGCAGCCCGAGGACAGGGGGCACTGAAGCTTTCTTT. V gene TRBV7-9 combines with J gene TRBJ1-1, with 10 bases lining up with TRBD1. V trimming: 5 bases; J trimming: 4 bases; junction bases outside the gene matches: 4. The germline CDR1 and CDR2 sequences are SEHNR and FQNEAQ (reference sequence). The CDR3 contains 14 residues.

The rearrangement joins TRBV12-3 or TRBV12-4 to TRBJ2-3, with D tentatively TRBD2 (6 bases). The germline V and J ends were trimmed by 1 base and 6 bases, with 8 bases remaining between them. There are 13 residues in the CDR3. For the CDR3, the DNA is TGTGCCAGCAGTTTAGGACGGGAGGATACGCAGTATTTT. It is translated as CASSLGREDTQYF.

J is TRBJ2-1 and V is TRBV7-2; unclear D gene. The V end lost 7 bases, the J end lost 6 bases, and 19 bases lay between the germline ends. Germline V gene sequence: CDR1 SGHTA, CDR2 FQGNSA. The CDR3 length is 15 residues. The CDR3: CASTLPPGKVNEQFF. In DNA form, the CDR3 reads TGTGCCAGCACCCTACCCCCGGGTAAGGTCAATGAGCAGTTCTTC.

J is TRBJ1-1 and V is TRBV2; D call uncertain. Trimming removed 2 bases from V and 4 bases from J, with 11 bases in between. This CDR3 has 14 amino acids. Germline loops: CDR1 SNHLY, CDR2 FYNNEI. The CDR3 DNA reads TGTGCCAGCAGTGAATTGGGAGGGAGCACTGAAGCTTTCTTT. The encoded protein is CASSELGGSTEAFF.

CDR3 nucleotide sequence: TGTGCCAGCAGCTTACTAGCGGGAGTTGTGGATACGCAGTATTTT. It yields the protein CASSLLAGVVDTQYF. This chain uses TRBV7-3 with TRBJ2-3; 10 bases are shared with TRBD2. The CDR3 runs to 15 residues. The V gene end was trimmed by 2 bases and the J gene end by 6 bases; junction bases not matched to a gene: 5. Germline V lookup: CDR1 SGHTA, CDR2 FQGTGA.

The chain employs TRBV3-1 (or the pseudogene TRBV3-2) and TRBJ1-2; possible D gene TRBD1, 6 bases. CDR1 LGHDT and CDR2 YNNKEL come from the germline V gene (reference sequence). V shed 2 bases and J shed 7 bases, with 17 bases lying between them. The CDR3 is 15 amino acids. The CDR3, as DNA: TGTGCCAGCAGCCAATCTAGTGGGGGCCGGGGTGGCTACACCTTC. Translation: CASSQSSGGRGGYTF.